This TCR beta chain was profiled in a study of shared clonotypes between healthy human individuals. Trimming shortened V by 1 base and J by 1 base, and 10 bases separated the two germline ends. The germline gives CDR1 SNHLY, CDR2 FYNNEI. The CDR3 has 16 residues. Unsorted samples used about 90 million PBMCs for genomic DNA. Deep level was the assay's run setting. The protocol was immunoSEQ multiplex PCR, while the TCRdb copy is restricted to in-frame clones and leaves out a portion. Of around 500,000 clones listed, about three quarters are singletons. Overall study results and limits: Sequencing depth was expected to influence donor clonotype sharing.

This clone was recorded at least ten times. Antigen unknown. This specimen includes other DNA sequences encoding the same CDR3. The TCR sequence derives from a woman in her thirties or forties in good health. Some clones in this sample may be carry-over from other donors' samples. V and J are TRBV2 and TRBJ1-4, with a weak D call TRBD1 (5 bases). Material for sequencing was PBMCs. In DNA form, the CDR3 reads TGTGCCAGCAGTGAAGGGGCGGGGCGAACTAATGAAAAACTGTTTTTT. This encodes CASSEGAGRTNEKLFF.